This T cell receptor (beta chain) comes out of a study of T cell responses to AZD1222 COVID-19 vaccine. General study points: Donors were chiefly white British, with a greater number of females, and clonal diversity was perhaps underestimated. Regions 160-218 and 743-854 held dominance among vaccine-associated CD4 TCRs, which spanned spike.

On this clone itself: What it binds is unknown.

Some clones are missing from TCRdb's copy, which holds only in-frame ones; the method was immunoSEQ multiplex PCR. Here the sample spans around 70,000 clones, 87% being singletons. Second-dose groups at about 4 or about 12 weeks were pooled. In germline, CDR1 is SGHTA, CDR2 FQGTGA. The CDR3 sequence is 14 residues long. V was shortened by 5 bases and J by 7 bases, with 12 bases between the two germline ends. V gene TRBV7-3 combines with J gene TRBJ1-6; no firm D call. Sequenced material: peripheral blood, taken 28 days after the second AZD1222 dose. This clonotype was obtained from an adult who received the AZD1222 COVID-19 vaccine. CDR3 in DNA: TGTGCCAGCAGCCCGGGTCAAACGAATTCACCCCTCCACTTT. Its translation is CASSPGQTNSPLHF.